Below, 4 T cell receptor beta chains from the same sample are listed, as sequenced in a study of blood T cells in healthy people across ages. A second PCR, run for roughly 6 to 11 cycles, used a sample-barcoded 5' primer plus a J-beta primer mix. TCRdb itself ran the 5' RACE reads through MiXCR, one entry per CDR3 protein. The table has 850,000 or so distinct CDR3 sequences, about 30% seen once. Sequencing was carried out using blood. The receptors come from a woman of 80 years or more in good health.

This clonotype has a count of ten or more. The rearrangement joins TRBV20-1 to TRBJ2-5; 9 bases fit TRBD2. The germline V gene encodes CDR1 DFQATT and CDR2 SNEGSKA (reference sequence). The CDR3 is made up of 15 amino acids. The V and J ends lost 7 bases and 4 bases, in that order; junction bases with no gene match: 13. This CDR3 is CSVAGGSGGPETQYF. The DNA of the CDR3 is TGCAGTGTCGCCGGGGGTAGCGGGGGTCCAGAGACCCAGTACTTC.

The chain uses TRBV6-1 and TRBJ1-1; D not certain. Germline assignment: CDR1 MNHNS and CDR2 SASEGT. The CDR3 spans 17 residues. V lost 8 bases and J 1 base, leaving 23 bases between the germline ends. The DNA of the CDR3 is TGTGCCAGCCGTGCTCTTGAGGGTTGGGCCCCGAACACTGAAGCTTTCTTT. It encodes CASRALEGWAPNTEAFF.

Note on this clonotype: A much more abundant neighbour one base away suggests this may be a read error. CDR3 DNA: TGTGCCAGCAGCCTTTGGGCGGGGGTTACCTACAATGAGCAGTTCTTC. It translates to CASSLWAGVTYNEQFF. The chain recombines TRBV5-5 with TRBJ2-1, with 7 bases that match TRBD2. CDR1 is SGHKS, CDR2 YYEKEE, per germline (reference sequence). The CDR3 loop spans 16 amino acids. V was clipped by 4 bases and J by 2 bases; unmatched bases: 9. The variable domain in full, completed from reference TRBV5-5 and TRBJ2-1, reads DAGVTQSPTHLIKTRGQQVTLRCSPISGHKSVSWYQQVLGQGPQFIFQYYEKEERGRGNFPDRFSARQFPNYSSELNVNALLLGDSALYLCASSLWAGVTYNEQFFGPGTRLTVL.

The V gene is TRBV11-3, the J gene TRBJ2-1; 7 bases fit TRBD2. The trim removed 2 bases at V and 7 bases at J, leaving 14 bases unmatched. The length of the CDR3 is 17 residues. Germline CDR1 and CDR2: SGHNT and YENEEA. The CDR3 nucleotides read TGTGCCAGCAGCTTAACCAGAGCCCGGGACGGGAGGAATGAGCAGTTCTTC. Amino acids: CASSLTRARDGRNEQFF.